These 8 T cell receptor beta chains share one sample of origin, sequenced in a study of human thymus T cells. Using immunoSEQ multiplex PCR, the repertoire was profiled, and TCRdb retains in-frame clones only, with some absent. This sample has roughly 60,000 clones, with approximately 95% found just once. Sequenced sample: blood. All receptors come from a boy under two years old with a congenital heart defect but otherwise immunologically healthy.

The V call is TRBV2, the J call TRBJ1-3, with D tentatively TRBD1 (6 bases). The V gene's germline CDR1 is SNHLY and CDR2 FYNNEI. This CDR3 is 14 amino acids long. CDR3 sequence: CASGGGVVGNTIYF. The DNA of the CDR3 is TGTGCTTCCGGGGGGGGCGTCGTTGGAAACACCATATATTTT.

V usage is TRBV6-5 and J usage is TRBJ2-2; no firm D call. Per germline, CDR1 MNHEY and CDR2 SVGAGI. The CDR3 length is 14 residues. Trimming pared 2 bases from V and 8 bases from J, leaving 12 bases between. The CDR3 is CASSYTQVGGELFF. The CDR3 DNA follows: TGTGCCAGCAGTTACACGCAGGTCGGGGGGGAGCTGTTTTTT.

The J gene is TRBJ2-5, the V gene TRBV28; D may match TRBD1 or TRBD2 (5 bases each). The germline CDR1 and CDR2 sequences are MDHEN and SYDVKM. This CDR3 region has 14 residues. Trimming removed 5 bases at V and 0 bases at J, with 10 bases between. CDR3: CASSAPGHQETQYF. The CDR3 nucleotides are TGTGCCAGCAGTGCGCCGGGACACCAAGAGACCCAGTACTTC.

V and J are TRBV5-4 and TRBJ2-3; TRBD2 aligns across 8 bases. Unmatched junction bases numbered 7, after V lost 4 bases and J lost 6 bases. Germline CDR1 is SGHNT and CDR2 is YYREEE (reference sequence). This CDR3 has 14 amino acids. CDR3 bases: TGTGCCAGCAGCCCGGGACTAGTGGAGGATACGCAGTATTTT. Protein: CASSPGLVEDTQYF. The full variable domain, with the rest looked up from reference TRBV5-4 and TRBJ2-3, is ETGVTQSPTHLIKTRGQQVTLRCSSQSGHNTVSWYQQALGQGPQFIFQYYREEENGRGNFPPRFSGLQFPNYSSELNVNALELDDSALYLCASSPGLVEDTQYFGPGTRLTVL.

The V call is TRBV7-2, the J call TRBJ2-3; TRBD1 is a possible D gene (6 bases). CDR3 length: 15 amino acids. Germline CDR1 SGHTA, CDR2 FQGNSA. V was shortened by 5 bases and J by 2 bases, with 14 bases between the two germline ends. CDR3 bases: TGTGCCAGCAGCCCACAGGGAGCGGACACAGATACGCAGTATTTT. Translated, it gives CASSPQGADTDTQYF.

The chain is built from TRBV6-6 and TRBJ2-7; TRBD2 agrees at 9 bases. Per germline, CDR1 MNHNY and CDR2 SVGAGI (reference sequence). CDR3 length equals 14 residues. V dropped 5 bases and J dropped 2; count of bases not matched to a gene: 4. DNA of the CDR3: TGTGCCAGCAGTACATTAGCGGGGGCCTACGAGCAGTACTTC. Its protein is CASSTLAGAYEQYF.

The genes are TRBV21-1 and TRBJ1-5; the table's D call TRBD1 went unverified against the DNA. TRBV21-1 is noted as a pseudogene. The CDR3 covers 17 residues. CDR3 amino acids: CASSKGCVGASNQPQHF. The DNA for the CDR3 is TGTGCCAGCAGCAAAGGATGCGTGGGGGCCAGCAATCAGCCCCAGCATTTT.

The chain recombines TRBV6-5 with TRBJ2-7; 10 bases map to TRBD1. The V gene end was trimmed by 0 bases and the J gene end by 1 base; junction bases not matched to a gene: 3. The germline V gene encodes CDR1 MNHEY and CDR2 SVGAGI. The CDR3 extends over 16 amino acids. The CDR3 DNA sequence: TGTGCCAGCAGTTACTCGACAGGGGGCGATTCCTACGAGCAGTACTTC. Its protein is CASSYSTGGDSYEQYF.